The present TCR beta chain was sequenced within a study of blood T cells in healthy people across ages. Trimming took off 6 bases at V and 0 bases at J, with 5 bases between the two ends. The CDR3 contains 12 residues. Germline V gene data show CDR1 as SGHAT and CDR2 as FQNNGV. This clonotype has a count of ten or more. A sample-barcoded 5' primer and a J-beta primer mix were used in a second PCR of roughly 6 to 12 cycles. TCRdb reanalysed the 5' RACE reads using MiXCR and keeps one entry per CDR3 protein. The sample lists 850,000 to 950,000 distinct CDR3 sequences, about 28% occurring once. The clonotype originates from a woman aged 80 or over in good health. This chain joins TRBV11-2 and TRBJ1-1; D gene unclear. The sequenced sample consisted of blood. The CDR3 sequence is CASRGMNTEAFF. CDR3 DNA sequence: TGTGCCAGCAGGGGCATGAACACTGAAGCTTTCTTT.